Listed below are T cell receptor beta chains from one sample, sequenced in a study of T cell responses to AZD1222 COVID-19 vaccine. The repertoire was sequenced with immunoSEQ multiplex PCR; TCRdb's copy has only in-frame clones and lacks some. Of 100,000 to 150,000 clones listed, about nine tenths were seen once; the top ten hold approximately 7.6%. Material: peripheral blood, obtained on day 0 of AZD1222 vaccination. The receptors originated from an adult in good health. Each CDR3 is given with its conserved first and last residue. A D gene is named only where the DNA matches it firmly. Some rows mark clone size as missing; the rest say once, few, many or name a class of expanded clone.

size,V,D,J,CDR3,DNA
NA,TRBV6-5,NA,TRBJ2-7,CASSPSINGAYEQYF,TGTGCCAGCAGTCCTTCGATAAACGGAGCCTACGAGCAGTACTTC
NA,TRBV27,NA,TRBJ2-3,CASTGETDTQYF,TGTGCCAGCACCGGGGAAACAGATACGCAGTATTTT
NA,TRBV28,NA,TRBJ1-1,CASSFQNTEAFF,TGTGCCAGCAGTTTCCAGAACACTGAAGCTTTCTTT
once,TRBV30,TRBD1,TRBJ1-4,CAWTHPTGEGEKLFF,TGTGCCTGGACGCACCCGACAGGGGAGGGGGAAAAACTGTTTTTT
NA,TRBV7-2,NA,TRBJ2-3,CASSPIADTQYF,TGTGCCAGCAGCCCCATAGCAGATACGCAGTATTTT
NA,TRBV19,TRBD1,TRBJ2-7,CASSIRTGYEQYF,TGTGCCAGTAGTATTCGGACAGGGTACGAGCAGTACTTC
NA,TRBV18,NA,TRBJ1-6,CASSPPNSKGTNSPLHF,TGTGCCAGCTCACCTCCAAATTCCAAGGGGACAAATTCACCCCTCCACTTT
NA,TRBV5-1,NA,TRBJ2-3,CASSLEGSTDTQYF,TGCGCCAGCAGCTTGGAGGGGAGCACAGATACGCAGTATTTT
NA,TRBV18,TRBD1,TRBJ1-5,CASSPPGQGGQPQHF,TGTGCCAGCTCACCCCCCGGACAGGGGGGACAGCCCCAGCATTTT
NA,TRBV18,NA,TRBJ2-2,CASSPRGDAGELFF,TGTGCCAGCTCACCACGAGGGGATGCCGGGGAGCTGTTTTTT
NA,TRBV2,NA,TRBJ1-5,CASAQEGRQPQHF,TGTGCCAGCGCCCAAGAGGGACGGCAGCCCCAGCATTTT
NA,TRBV28,NA,TRBJ1-2,CASEQDSNYGYTF,TGTGCCAGCGAACAGGATAGTAACTATGGCTACACCTTC
NA,TRBV5-4,TRBD1,TRBJ1-1,CASSTGQGNTEAFF,TGTGCCAGCAGCACTGGACAGGGTAACACTGAAGCTTTCTTT
NA,TRBV3-1/TRBV3-2,TRBD1,TRBJ1-1,CASSPWDRRNTEAFF,TGTGCCAGCAGCCCATGGGACAGGCGGAACACTGAAGCTTTCTTT
once,TRBV6-5,NA,TRBJ2-7,CASTSTGGRYEQYF,TGTGCCAGCACCTCGACAGGCGGTCGGTACGAGCAGTACTTC
NA,TRBV13,NA,TRBJ1-5,CASSSGRALSNQPQHF,TGTGCCAGCAGCTCGGGCAGGGCCCTTAGCAATCAGCCCCAGCATTTT
NA,TRBV15,NA,TRBJ1-1,CATSRRGWGNTEAFF,TGTGCCACCAGCAGGAGGGGGTGGGGGAACACTGAAGCTTTCTTT
NA,TRBV7-8,TRBD1,TRBJ1-3,CASSSPGQTSGNTIYF,TGTGCCAGCAGCTCACCGGGACAGACCTCTGGAAACACCATATATTTT